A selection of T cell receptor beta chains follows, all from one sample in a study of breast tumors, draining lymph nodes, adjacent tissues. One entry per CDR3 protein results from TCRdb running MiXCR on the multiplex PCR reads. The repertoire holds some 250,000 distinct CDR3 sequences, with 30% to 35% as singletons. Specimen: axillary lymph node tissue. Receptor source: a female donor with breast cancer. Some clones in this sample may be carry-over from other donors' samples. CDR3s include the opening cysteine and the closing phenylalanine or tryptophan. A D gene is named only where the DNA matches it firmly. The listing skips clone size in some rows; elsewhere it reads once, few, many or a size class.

CASSLEEGAGYGYPF,TGTGCCAGCAGCTTAGAGGAGGGGGCTGGCTATGGCTACCCCTTC,TRBV7-2,many,15,TRBD1,TRBJ1-2
CASTNWGANVLTF,TGTGCCAGCACCAACTGGGGGGCCAACGTCCTGACTTTC,TRBV12-3/TRBV12-4,.,13,.,TRBJ2-6
CASSESALWDTQYF,TGCGCCAGCAGTGAGTCGGCTCTCTGGGATACGCAGTATTTT,TRBV10-1,many,14,.,TRBJ2-3
CASSTLAGESSNTGELFF,TGTGCCAGCAGCACTCTAGCGGGAGAAAGTTCAAACACCGGGGAGCTGTTTTTT,TRBV5-5,many,18,TRBD2,TRBJ2-2
CASSHDYMNTEALF,TGTGCCAGCAGCCACGATTACATGAACACTGAAGCTTTATTT,TRBV3-1,.,14,.,TRBJ1-1
CATGRIGQGTQYF,TGTGCCACCGGTAGGATAGGGCAAGGTACGCAGTATTTT,TRBV24-1,.,13,.,TRBJ2-3
CASSLGGRLQETQYF,TGTGCCAGCAGCTTAGGGGGCAGGCTTCAAGAGACCCAGTACTTC,TRBV7-2,many,15,.,TRBJ2-5
CASSRDGGNTIYF,TGTGCCAGCAGCCGAGATGGGGGAAACACCATATATTTT,TRBV7-9,.,13,.,TRBJ1-3
CSVGTSGTTDTQYF,TGCAGCGTTGGTACTAGCGGGACCACAGATACGCAGTATTTT,TRBV29-1,many,14,TRBD2,TRBJ2-3
CASSSHGQEINSPLHF,TGTGCCAGCAGCTCGCATGGACAGGAGATTAATTCACCCCTCCACTTT,TRBV7-6,once,16,TRBD1,TRBJ1-6
CASSFDHEGTDTQYF,TGTGCCAGCAGCTTTGATCACGAAGGGACAGATACGCAGTATTTT,TRBV5-5,.,15,.,TRBJ2-3
CASTGRGGWNTGELFF,TGTGCCAGCACCGGGAGGGGCGGTTGGAACACCGGGGAGCTGTTTTTT,TRBV2,many,16,TRBD2,TRBJ2-2
CSLDSPTYEQYF,TGCAGCTTGGACAGCCCGACCTACGAGCAGTACTTC,TRBV29-1,.,12,.,TRBJ2-7
CASCPGPTSSYNEQFF,TGTGCCTCCTGCCCGGGCCCCACGAGCTCCTACAATGAGCAGTTCTTC,TRBV7-3,many,16,.,TRBJ2-1
CATSDFSAWGTDTQYF,TGTGCCACCAGTGATTTTTCGGCTTGGGGCACAGATACGCAGTATTTT,TRBV24-1,many,16,.,TRBJ2-3
CASSLQGAASPLHF,TGTGCCAGCAGCTTACAGGGGGCGGCTTCACCCCTCCACTTT,TRBV7-2,many,14,TRBD1,TRBJ1-6
CASSLDGGAHEQFF,TGTGCCAGCAGCTTAGATGGGGGGGCTCATGAGCAGTTCTTC,TRBV7-9,many,14,.,TRBJ2-1
CASSGQDRGMGDTQYF,TGTGCCAGCAGCGGACAGGACAGGGGGATGGGAGATACGCAGTATTTT,TRBV7-6,once,16,TRBD1,TRBJ2-3
CASSLGTGVETQYF,TGTGCCAGCAGCTTAGGGACGGGGGTAGAGACCCAGTACTTC,TRBV7-6,many,14,.,TRBJ2-5
CSARDSGNEKLFF,TGCAGTGCTAGAGATTCGGGAAATGAAAAACTGTTTTTT,TRBV20-1,.,13,.,TRBJ1-4
CASSQPTASGRSTDTQYF,TGTGCCAGCAGCCAACCTACCGCTAGCGGGAGGTCCACAGATACGCAGTATTTT,TRBV4-2,many,18,TRBD2,TRBJ2-3
CASSSMQGYNEKLFF,TGTGCCAGCAGTTCTATGCAGGGTTACAATGAAAAACTGTTTTTT,TRBV6-6,.,15,.,TRBJ1-4